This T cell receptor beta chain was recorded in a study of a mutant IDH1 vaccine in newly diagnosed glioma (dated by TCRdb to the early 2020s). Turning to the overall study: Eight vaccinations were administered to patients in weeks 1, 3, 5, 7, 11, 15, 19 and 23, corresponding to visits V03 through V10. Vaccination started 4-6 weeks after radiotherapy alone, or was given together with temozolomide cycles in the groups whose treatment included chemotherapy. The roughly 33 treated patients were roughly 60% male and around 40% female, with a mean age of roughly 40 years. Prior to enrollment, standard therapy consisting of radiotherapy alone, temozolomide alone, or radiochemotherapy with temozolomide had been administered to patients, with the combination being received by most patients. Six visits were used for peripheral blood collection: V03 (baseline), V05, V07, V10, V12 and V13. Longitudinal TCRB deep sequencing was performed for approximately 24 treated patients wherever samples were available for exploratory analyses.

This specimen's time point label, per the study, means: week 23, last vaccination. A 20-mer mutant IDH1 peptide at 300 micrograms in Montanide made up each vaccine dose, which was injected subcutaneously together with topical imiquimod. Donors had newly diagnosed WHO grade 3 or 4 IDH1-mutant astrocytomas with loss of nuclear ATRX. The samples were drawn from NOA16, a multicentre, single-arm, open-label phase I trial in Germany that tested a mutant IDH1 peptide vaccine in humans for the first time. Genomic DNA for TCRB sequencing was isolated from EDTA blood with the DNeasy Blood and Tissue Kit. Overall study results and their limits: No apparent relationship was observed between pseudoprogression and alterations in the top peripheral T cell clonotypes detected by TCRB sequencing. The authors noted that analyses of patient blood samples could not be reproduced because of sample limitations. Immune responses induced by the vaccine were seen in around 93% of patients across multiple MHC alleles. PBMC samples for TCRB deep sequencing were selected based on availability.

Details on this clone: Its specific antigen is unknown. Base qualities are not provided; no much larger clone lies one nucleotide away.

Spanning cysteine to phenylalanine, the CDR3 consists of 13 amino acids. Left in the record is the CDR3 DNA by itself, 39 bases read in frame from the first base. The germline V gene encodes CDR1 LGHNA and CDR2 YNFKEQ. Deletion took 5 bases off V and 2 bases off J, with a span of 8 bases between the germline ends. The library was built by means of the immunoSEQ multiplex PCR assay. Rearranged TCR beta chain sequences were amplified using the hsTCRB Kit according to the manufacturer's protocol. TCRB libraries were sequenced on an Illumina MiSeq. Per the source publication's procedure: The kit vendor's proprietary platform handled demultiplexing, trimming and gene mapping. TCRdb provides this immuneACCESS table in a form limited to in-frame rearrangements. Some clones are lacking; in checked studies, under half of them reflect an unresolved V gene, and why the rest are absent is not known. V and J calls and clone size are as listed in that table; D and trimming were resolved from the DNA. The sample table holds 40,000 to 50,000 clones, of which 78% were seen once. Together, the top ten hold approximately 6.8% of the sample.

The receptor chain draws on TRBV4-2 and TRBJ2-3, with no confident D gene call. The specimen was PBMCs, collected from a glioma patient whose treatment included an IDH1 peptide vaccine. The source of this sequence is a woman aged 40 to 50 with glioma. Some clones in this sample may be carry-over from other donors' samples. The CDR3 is CASSLASTDTQYF. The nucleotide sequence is TGTGCCAGCAGCTTAGCCTCCACAGATACGCAGTATTTT.